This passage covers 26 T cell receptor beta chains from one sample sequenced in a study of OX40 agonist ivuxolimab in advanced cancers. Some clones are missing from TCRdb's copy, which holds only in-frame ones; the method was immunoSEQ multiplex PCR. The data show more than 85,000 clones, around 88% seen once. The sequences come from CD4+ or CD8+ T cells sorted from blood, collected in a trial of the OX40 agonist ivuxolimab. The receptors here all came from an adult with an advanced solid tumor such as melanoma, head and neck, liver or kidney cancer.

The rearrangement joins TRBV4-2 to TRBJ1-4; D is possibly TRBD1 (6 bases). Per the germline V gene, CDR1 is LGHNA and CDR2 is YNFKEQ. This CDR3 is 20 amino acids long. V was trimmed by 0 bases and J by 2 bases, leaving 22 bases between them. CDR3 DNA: TGTGCCAGCAGCCAAGACCCTCTGGACAGCAGAAAGGCTACTAATGAAAAACTGTTTTTT. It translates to CASSQDPLDSRKATNEKLFF.

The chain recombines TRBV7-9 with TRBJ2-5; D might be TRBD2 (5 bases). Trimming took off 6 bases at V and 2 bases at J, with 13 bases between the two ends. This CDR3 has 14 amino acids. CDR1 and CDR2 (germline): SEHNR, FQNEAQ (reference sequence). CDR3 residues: CASRGWEIQETQYF. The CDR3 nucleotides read TGTGCCAGCAGGGGATGGGAGATACAAGAGACCCAGTACTTC.

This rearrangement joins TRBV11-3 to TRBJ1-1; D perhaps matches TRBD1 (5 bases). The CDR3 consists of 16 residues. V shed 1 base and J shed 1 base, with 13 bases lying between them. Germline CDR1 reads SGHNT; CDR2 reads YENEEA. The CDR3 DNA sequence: TGTGCCAGCAGCTTAGGGTATAGGGGAAAGAACACTGAAGCTTTCTTT. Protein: CASSLGYRGKNTEAFF. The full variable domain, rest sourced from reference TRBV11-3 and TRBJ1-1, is EAGVVQSPRYKIIEKKQPVAFWCNPISGHNTLYWYLQNLGQGPELLIRYENEEAVDDSQLPKDRFSAERLKGVDSTLKIQPAELGDSAVYLCASSLGYRGKNTEAFFGQGTRLTVV.

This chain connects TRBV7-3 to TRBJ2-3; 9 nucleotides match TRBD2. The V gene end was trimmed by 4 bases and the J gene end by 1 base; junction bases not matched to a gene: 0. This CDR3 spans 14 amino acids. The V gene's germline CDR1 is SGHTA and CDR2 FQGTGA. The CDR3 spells CASSSSGGTDTQYF. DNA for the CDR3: TGTGCCAGCAGCTCTAGCGGGGGCACAGATACGCAGTATTTT.

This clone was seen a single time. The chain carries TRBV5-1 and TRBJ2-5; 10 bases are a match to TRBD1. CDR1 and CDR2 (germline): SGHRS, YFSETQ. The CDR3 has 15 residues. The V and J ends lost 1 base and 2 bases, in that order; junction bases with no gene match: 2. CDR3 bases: TGCGCCAGCAGCTTGTGGGGACAGGGGCAAGAGACCCAGTACTTC. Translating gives CASSLWGQGQETQYF.

For the CDR3, the DNA is TGTGCCAGCAGCCTAACAGGGACGAACACCGGGGAGCTGTTTTTT. This encodes CASSLTGTNTGELFF. The chain recombines TRBV2 with TRBJ2-2, with D maybe TRBD1 (6 bases). The germline gives CDR1 SNHLY, CDR2 FYNNEI. The CDR3 extends over 15 amino acids. Between the trimmed V and J ends, which lost 6 bases and 0 bases, there was a span of 11 bases.

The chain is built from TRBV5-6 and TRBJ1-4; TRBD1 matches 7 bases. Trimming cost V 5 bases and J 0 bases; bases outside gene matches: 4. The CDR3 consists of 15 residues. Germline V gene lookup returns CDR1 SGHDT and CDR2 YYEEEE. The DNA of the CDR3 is TGTGCCAGCAGGGGGACAGCCGCAACTAATGAAAAACTGTTTTTT. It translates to CASRGTAATNEKLFF.

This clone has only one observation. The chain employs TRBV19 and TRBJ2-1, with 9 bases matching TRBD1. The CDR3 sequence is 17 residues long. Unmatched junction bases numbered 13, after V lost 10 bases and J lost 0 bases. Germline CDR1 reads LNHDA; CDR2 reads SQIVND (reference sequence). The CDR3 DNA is TGTGCCACCCGGGACAGGGCCCTCTTTAACTCCTACAATGAGCAGTTCTTC. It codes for CATRDRALFNSYNEQFF.

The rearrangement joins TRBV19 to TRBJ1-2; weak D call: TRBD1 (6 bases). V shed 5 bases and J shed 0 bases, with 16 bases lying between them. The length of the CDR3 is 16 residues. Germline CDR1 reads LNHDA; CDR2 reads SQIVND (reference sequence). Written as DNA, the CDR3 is TGTGCCAGTAGTCCCACCGGGACACCATCTAACTATGGCTACACCTTC. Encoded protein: CASSPTGTPSNYGYTF.

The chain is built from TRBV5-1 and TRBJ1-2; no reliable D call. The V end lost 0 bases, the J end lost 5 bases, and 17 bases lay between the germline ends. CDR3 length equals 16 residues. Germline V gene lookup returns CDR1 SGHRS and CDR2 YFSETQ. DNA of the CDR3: TGCGCCAGCAGCTTGGGTACACCTAACCCGGGGTATGGCTACACCTTC. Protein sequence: CASSLGTPNPGYGYTF.

The CDR3 nucleotides read TGTGCCAGCAGCACAATGACAGCAGATACGCAGTATTTT. Translating it yields CASSTMTADTQYF. This chain uses TRBV7-2 with TRBJ2-3, with a weak D call TRBD1 (5 bases). CDR3 size: 13 residues. With 5 bases removed from V and 4 bases from J, the gap between germline ends came to 10 bases. Germline V gives CDR1 SGHTA, CDR2 FQGNSA.

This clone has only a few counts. The CDR3 region is CASSRDNQRGYTF. For the CDR3, the DNA is TGTGCCAGCAGCCGGGACAACCAACGGGGCTACACCTTC. The rearrangement uses TRBV2 and TRBJ1-2, with TRBD1 as a possible D gene (6 bases). This CDR3 region has 13 residues. V lost 6 bases and J 8 bases, leaving 16 bases between the germline ends. The germline gives CDR1 SNHLY, CDR2 FYNNEI.

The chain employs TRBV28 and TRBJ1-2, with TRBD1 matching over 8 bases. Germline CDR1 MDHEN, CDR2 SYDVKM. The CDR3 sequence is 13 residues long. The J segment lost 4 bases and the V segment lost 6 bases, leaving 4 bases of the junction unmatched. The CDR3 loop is CASSLDRVYGYTF. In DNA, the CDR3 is TGTGCCAGCAGCTTGGACAGGGTCTATGGCTACACCTTC.

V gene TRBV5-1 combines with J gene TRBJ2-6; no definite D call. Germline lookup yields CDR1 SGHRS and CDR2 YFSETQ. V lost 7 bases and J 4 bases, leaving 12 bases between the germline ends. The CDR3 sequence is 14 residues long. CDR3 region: CASSIGTGANVLTF. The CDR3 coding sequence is TGCGCCAGCTCGATTGGAACGGGGGCCAACGTCCTGACTTTC.

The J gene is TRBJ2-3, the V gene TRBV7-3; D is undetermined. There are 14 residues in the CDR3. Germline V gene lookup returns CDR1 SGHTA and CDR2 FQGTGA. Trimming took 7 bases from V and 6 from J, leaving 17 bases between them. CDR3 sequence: CASTTPGSTDTQYF. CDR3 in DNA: TGTGCCAGCACCACCCCCGGTAGTACCGATACGCAGTATTTT. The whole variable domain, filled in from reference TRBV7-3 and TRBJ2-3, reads GAGVSQTPSNKVTEKGKYVELRCDPISGHTALYWYRQSLGQGPEFLIYFQGTGAADDSGLPNDRFFAVRPEGSVSTLKIQRTERGDSAVYLCASTTPGSTDTQYFGPGTRLTVL.

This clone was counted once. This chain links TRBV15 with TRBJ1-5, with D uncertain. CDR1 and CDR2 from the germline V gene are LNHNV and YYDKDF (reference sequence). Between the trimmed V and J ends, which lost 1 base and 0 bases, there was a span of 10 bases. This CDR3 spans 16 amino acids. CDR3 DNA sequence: TGTGCCACCAGCAGAGTTGCAGGATATAGCAATCAGCCCCAGCATTTT. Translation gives CATSRVAGYSNQPQHF.

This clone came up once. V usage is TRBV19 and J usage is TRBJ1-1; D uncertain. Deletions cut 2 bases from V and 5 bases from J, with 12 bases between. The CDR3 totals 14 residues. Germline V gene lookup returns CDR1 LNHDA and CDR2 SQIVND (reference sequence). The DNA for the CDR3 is TGTGCCAGTAGTATAACCTGGAGAGGTACTGAAGCTTTCTTT. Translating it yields CASSITWRGTEAFF.

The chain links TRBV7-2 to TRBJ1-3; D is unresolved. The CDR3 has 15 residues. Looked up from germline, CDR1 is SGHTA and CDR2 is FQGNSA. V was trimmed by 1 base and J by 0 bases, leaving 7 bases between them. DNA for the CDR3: TGTGCCAGCAGCTTAGTTGGGCACTCTGGAAACACCATATATTTT. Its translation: CASSLVGHSGNTIYF.

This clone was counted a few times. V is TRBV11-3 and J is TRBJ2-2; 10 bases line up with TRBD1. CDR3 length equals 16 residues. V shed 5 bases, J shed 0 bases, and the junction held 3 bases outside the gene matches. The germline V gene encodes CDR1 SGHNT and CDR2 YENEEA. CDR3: CASSRQGAANTGELFF. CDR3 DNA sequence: TGTGCCAGCAGCAGACAGGGGGCTGCGAACACCGGGGAGCTGTTTTTT.

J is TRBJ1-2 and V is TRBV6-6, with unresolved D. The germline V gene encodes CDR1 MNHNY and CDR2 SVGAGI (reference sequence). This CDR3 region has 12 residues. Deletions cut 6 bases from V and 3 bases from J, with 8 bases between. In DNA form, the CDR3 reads TGTGCCAGCAGCGACCCCTACTATGGCTACACCTTC. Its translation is CASSDPYYGYTF.

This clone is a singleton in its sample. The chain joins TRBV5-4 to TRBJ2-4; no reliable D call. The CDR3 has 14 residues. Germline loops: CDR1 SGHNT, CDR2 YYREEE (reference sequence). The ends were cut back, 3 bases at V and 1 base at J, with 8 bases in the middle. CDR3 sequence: CASSSPLAKNIQYF. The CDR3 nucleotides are TGTGCCAGCAGCTCCCCTTTGGCCAAAAACATTCAGTACTTC.

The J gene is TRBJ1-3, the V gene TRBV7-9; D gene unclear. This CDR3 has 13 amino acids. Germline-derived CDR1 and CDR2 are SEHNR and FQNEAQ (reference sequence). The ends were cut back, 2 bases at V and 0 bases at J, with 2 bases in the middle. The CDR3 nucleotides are TGTGCCAGCAGCTTAAACTCTGGAAACACCATATATTTT. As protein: CASSLNSGNTIYF.

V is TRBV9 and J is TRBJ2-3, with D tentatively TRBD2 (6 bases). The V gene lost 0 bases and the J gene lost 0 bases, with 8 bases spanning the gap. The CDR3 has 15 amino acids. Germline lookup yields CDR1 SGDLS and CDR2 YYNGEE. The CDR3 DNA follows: TGTGCCAGCAGCGTAGGCGGGAAAAGCACAGATACGCAGTATTTT. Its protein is CASSVGGKSTDTQYF. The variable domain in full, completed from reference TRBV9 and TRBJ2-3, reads DSGVTQTPKHLITATGQRVTLRCSPRSGDLSVYWYQQSLDQGLQFLIQYYNGEERAKGNILERFSAQQFPDLHSELNLSSLELGDSALYFCASSVGGKSTDTQYFGPGTRLTVL.

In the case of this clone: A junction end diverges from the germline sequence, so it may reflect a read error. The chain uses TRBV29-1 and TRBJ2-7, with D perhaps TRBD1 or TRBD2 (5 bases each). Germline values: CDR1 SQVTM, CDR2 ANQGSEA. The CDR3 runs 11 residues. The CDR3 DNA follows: TGCAGCGTTGAACTCAGGGACGAGCAGCACTTC. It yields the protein CSVELRDEQHF.

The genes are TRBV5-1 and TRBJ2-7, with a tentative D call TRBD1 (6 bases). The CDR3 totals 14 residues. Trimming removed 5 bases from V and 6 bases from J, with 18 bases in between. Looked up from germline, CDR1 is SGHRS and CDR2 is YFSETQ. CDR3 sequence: CASSKDRFFGEQYF. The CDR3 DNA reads TGCGCCAGCAGTAAAGACAGGTTCTTTGGCGAGCAGTACTTC.

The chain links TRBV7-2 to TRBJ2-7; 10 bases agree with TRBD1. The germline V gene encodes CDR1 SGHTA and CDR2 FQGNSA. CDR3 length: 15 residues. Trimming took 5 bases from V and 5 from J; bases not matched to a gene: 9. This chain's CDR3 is CASSRWGQGINEQYF. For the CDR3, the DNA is TGTGCCAGCAGCCGCTGGGGACAGGGGATAAACGAGCAGTACTTC.